The 11 T cell receptor beta chains below come from one sample, sequenced in a study of blood T cell repertoires in COVID-19. The assay was immunoSEQ multiplex PCR, and TCRdb's table has in-frame clones only and misses some. The sample holds about 120,000 clones, 90% seen once. Sequencing was performed on peripheral blood. These receptors originate from a woman aged 60-75 years with COVID-19, enrolled during active disease.

The rearrangement joins TRBV3-1 (or the pseudogene TRBV3-2) to TRBJ2-2; perhaps TRBD1 as D (5 bases). The CDR3 has 17 amino acids. Looked up from germline, CDR1 is LGHDT and CDR2 is YNNKEL (reference sequence). V was pared by 4 bases and J by 0 bases, with 15 bases between. CDR3 sequence (DNA): TGTGCCAGCAGCCCCCCGAGGCAGGGTACGAACACCGGGGAGCTGTTTTTT. Translated: CASSPPRQGTNTGELFF.

The chain is built from TRBV4-1 and TRBJ2-1; 8 nucleotides agree with TRBD2. Trimming at V came to 1 base and at J to 8 bases, leaving 7 bases not matched to a gene. Germline assignment: CDR1 MGHRA and CDR2 YSYEKL. The CDR3 covers 15 residues. The CDR3 sequence is CASSQGGLVYDEQFF. CDR3 DNA sequence: TGCGCCAGCAGCCAAGGGGGACTAGTTTACGATGAGCAGTTCTTC.

The gene calls are TRBV6-2 or TRBV6-3 and TRBJ2-2, with 9 positions matching TRBD1. CDR1 and CDR2 (germline): MNHEY, SVGEGT. The V and J ends lost 5 bases and 4 bases, in that order; junction bases with no gene match: 5. CDR3 length equals 15 residues. The CDR3 is CASSDPGQGTGELFF. In DNA, the CDR3 is TGTGCCAGCAGTGATCCGGGACAGGGCACCGGGGAGCTGTTTTTT.

The chain links TRBV4-3 to TRBJ1-1; no firm D call. The V end was cut by 4 bases, the J end by 1 base, with 7 bases between. Germline lookup yields CDR1 LGHNA and CDR2 YSLEER. The CDR3 loop spans 13 amino acids. The chain's CDR3 is CASSPRENTEAFF. The CDR3 DNA sequence: TGCGCCAGCAGCCCGAGGGAGAACACTGAAGCTTTCTTT.

CDR3 protein: CASSYPTGGGSYGYTF. In DNA form, the CDR3 reads TGTGCCAGCAGTTACCCCACAGGGGGCGGATCATATGGCTACACCTTC. J is TRBJ1-2 and V is TRBV6-2 or TRBV6-3; 9 bases match TRBD1. V gave up 2 bases and J gave up 5 bases; unmatched junction bases: 9. The CDR3 totals 16 residues. Germline V gene data show CDR1 as MNHEY and CDR2 as SVGEGT.

This sequence joins TRBV7-8 and TRBJ2-1, with 10 bases aligning to TRBD2. Germline V gene data show CDR1 as SGHVS and CDR2 as FQNEAQ. This CDR3 has 18 amino acids. The junction had 17 bases not matched to a gene; V was cut back by 0 bases and J by 12 bases. For the CDR3, the DNA is TGTGCCAGCAGCTTAGCCCGGACTAGCGGATTGAATACAATGAGGCAGTTCTTC. Its translation is CASSLARTSGLNTMRQFF.

J is TRBJ2-6 and V is TRBV14, with TRBD1 as a possible D gene (8 bases). This CDR3 has 20 residues. CDR1 SGHDN and CDR2 FVKESK come from the germline V gene. The V gene lost 1 base and the J gene lost 2 bases, with 21 bases spanning the gap. CDR3 loop: CASSQVGRQGRGTGANVLTF. CDR3 bases: TGTGCCAGCAGCCAAGTAGGCCGACAGGGGAGGGGGACTGGGGCCAACGTCCTGACTTTC.

The chain employs TRBV6-1 and TRBJ1-5; TRBD1 might be the D (5 bases). The germline V gene has CDR1 MNHNS and CDR2 SASEGT. The CDR3 covers 14 residues. The V end was cut by 2 bases, the J end by 6 bases, with 11 bases between. Here the CDR3 reads CASSERGLSQPQHF. CDR3 nucleotide sequence: TGTGCCAGCAGTGAAAGGGGACTGAGTCAGCCCCAGCATTTT.

This chain uses TRBV18 with TRBJ2-3; TRBD2 matches 10 bases. CDR3 length equals 15 residues. The germline CDR1 and CDR2 sequences are KGHSH and LQKENI. After removal of 1 base from V and 5 bases from J, the junction contained 3 bases not matched to a gene. The CDR3 nucleotides read TGTGCCAGCTCACCACTAGCGGGGGGCGTAGATACGCAGTATTTT. Protein: CASSPLAGGVDTQYF.

The gene calls are TRBV5-4 and TRBJ1-3; D gene unclear. V was clipped by 2 bases and J by 0 bases, with 3 bases between them. CDR3 size: 13 residues. The V gene's germline CDR1 is SGHNT and CDR2 YYREEE (reference sequence). The CDR3 region is CASSLHSGNTIYF. CDR3 DNA sequence: TGTGCCAGCAGCTTACACTCTGGAAACACCATATATTTT. Together with reference TRBV5-4 and TRBJ1-3, the CDR3 gives the full variable domain: ETGVTQSPTHLIKTRGQQVTLRCSSQSGHNTVSWYQQALGQGPQFIFQYYREEENGRGNFPPRFSGLQFPNYSSELNVNALELDDSALYLCASSLHSGNTIYFGEGSWLTVV.

The chain carries TRBV24-1 and TRBJ1-4, with a weak D call TRBD1 (6 bases). The germline V and J ends were trimmed by 12 bases and 8 bases, with 15 bases remaining between them. This CDR3 is 12 amino acids long. Germline lookup yields CDR1 KGHDR and CDR2 SFDVKD. The CDR3 nucleotides are TGTGCCCGCAAGGGGGGGGGAGAAAAACTGTTTTTT. This sequence encodes CARKGGGEKLFF.